The rows below give T cell receptor beta chains drawn from one sample of a study of blood T cell repertoires in COVID-19. This table comes from immunoSEQ multiplex PCR, and its TCRdb copy is limited to in-frame clones, with some not included. The table shows some 70,000 clones, with around 87% occurring only once. Sequencing was performed on peripheral blood. These receptors were collected from a middle-aged man with active COVID-19. Both conserved end residues are part of each CDR3. D genes are given only for firm matches. Size is stated for part of the rows, as once, few or many counts, or as a class when the clone is expanded.

clone size,D gene,J gene,V gene,CDR3 protein,CDR3 DNA
-,TRBD2,TRBJ2-1,TRBV20-1,CSALLLAEQFF,TGCAGTGCTCTTTTACTAGCGGAGCAGTTCTTC
once,TRBD1,TRBJ2-7,TRBV29-1,CSVDQGGDEQYF,TGCAGCGTGGATCAAGGGGGCGACGAGCAGTACTTC
-,TRBD2,TRBJ2-2,TRBV9,CASSVASGRVTGELFF,TGTGCCAGCAGCGTAGCGAGCGGGAGAGTCACCGGGGAGCTGTTTTTT
-,-,TRBJ1-2,TRBV5-4,CASSLEQARNYGYTF,TGTGCCAGCAGCTTGGAGCAGGCTCGCAACTATGGCTACACCTTC
-,-,TRBJ2-2,TRBV9,CASSGGGLNTGELFF,TGTGCCAGCAGCGGCGGGGGCCTGAACACCGGGGAGCTGTTTTTT
-,TRBD1,TRBJ2-7,TRBV4-3,CASSQVGQLEQYF,TGCGCCAGCAGCCAAGTGGGACAGCTCGAGCAGTACTTC
-,-,TRBJ1-2,TRBV24-1,CATSDIRQGTGYGYTF,TGTGCCACCAGTGATATTAGGCAGGGCACGGGCTATGGCTACACCTTC
-,-,TRBJ2-6,TRBV23-1,CASRTEGGSPGANVLTF,TGCGCCAGCAGAACGGAAGGGGGAAGCCCTGGGGCCAACGTCCTGACTTTC
-,-,TRBJ2-7,TRBV24-1,CATSDRVTQYF,TGTGCCACCAGTGACCGGGTTACCCAGTACTTC
-,TRBD2,TRBJ2-1,TRBV19,CASSLLGLAGRVGEQFF,TGTGCCAGTAGCCTCTTGGGACTAGCGGGGAGGGTGGGTGAGCAGTTCTTC
once,-,TRBJ2-5,TRBV19,CASSTGPRVQETQYF,TGTGCCAGTAGTACCGGACCGAGGGTCCAAGAGACCCAGTACTTC
-,-,TRBJ1-3,TRBV11-2,CASSSVTAGNTIYF,TGTGCCAGCAGCTCGGTAACAGCTGGAAACACCATATATTTT
-,-,TRBJ2-1,TRBV20-1,CSASRDNYNEQFF,TGCAGTGCTAGTAGAGACAACTACAATGAGCAGTTCTTC
-,TRBD1,TRBJ1-4,TRBV25-1,CASSPRGRGRTNEKLFF,TGTGCCAGCAGTCCGAGGGGCAGGGGGAGAACTAATGAAAAACTGTTTTTT
-,TRBD1,TRBJ1-4,TRBV5-1,CASSLAQGAEEKLFF,TGCGCCAGCAGCTTGGCCCAGGGGGCCGAGGAAAAACTGTTTTTT
once,TRBD1,TRBJ1-6,TRBV28,CATRTGRNNSPLHF,TGTGCCACGAGGACAGGGAGAAATAATTCACCCCTCCACTTT
few,TRBD1,TRBJ2-1,TRBV27,CASSLDPGQTYNEQFF,TGTGCCAGCAGTTTAGACCCGGGACAGACATACAATGAGCAGTTCTTC
-,-,TRBJ2-7,TRBV5-6,CASSLVSTAYEQYF,TGTGCCAGCAGCTTGGTAAGCACCGCCTACGAGCAGTACTTC
-,-,TRBJ1-2,TRBV6-1,CASSEGTRRYGYTF,TGTGCCAGCAGTGAAGGCACACGTCGCTATGGCTACACCTTC
-,-,TRBJ2-5,TRBV19,CASSKQANQETQYF,TGTGCCAGTAGTAAACAGGCGAACCAAGAGACCCAGTACTTC
-,TRBD1,TRBJ2-5,TRBV7-9,CASSQATGGETQYF,TGTGCCAGCAGCCAAGCGACAGGGGGGGAGACCCAGTACTTC
-,-,TRBJ2-5,TRBV24-1,CATSDGAYRWQETQYF,TGTGCCACCAGTGATGGGGCCTACAGGTGGCAAGAGACCCAGTACTTC
-,TRBD1,TRBJ1-1,TRBV12-3/TRBV12-4,CASSGTGLTEAFF,TGTGCCAGCAGCGGGACAGGGCTCACTGAAGCTTTCTTT
-,-,TRBJ2-7,TRBV28,CASSFGGTDYEQYF,TGTGCCAGCAGTTTTGGCGGGACAGACTACGAGCAGTACTTC
-,TRBD2,TRBJ2-7,TRBV5-6,CASSFGLAGGHEQYF,TGTGCCAGCAGCTTCGGACTAGCGGGGGGGCACGAGCAGTACTTC
few,-,TRBJ2-3,TRBV9,CASSSRGASTDTQYF,TGTGCCAGCAGCTCCAGGGGGGCTAGCACAGATACGCAGTATTTT
-,-,TRBJ1-2,TRBV5-1,CASSSSLGDYGYTF,TGCGCCAGCAGCTCCTCTTTAGGGGACTATGGCTACACCTTC
-,-,TRBJ1-2,TRBV28,CATQGRNYGYTF,TGTGCCACCCAAGGGAGGAACTATGGCTACACCTTC
-,-,TRBJ2-7,TRBV9,CASSEGQDYYEQYF,TGTGCCAGCAGCGAGGGGCAGGACTACTACGAGCAGTACTTC
-,-,TRBJ1-4,TRBV12-3/TRBV12-4,CASSTGKGEKLFF,TGTGCCAGCAGCACAGGGAAAGGCGAAAAACTGTTTTTT
-,TRBD2,TRBJ2-5,TRBV5-4,CASSSGLAGGPRETQYF,TGTGCCAGCAGCTCAGGACTAGCGGGGGGGCCTAGAGAGACCCAGTACTTC
-,-,TRBJ2-7,TRBV7-2,CASTPGGVGVYEQYF,TGTGCCAGCACCCCCGGTGGCGTAGGGGTCTACGAGCAGTACTTC